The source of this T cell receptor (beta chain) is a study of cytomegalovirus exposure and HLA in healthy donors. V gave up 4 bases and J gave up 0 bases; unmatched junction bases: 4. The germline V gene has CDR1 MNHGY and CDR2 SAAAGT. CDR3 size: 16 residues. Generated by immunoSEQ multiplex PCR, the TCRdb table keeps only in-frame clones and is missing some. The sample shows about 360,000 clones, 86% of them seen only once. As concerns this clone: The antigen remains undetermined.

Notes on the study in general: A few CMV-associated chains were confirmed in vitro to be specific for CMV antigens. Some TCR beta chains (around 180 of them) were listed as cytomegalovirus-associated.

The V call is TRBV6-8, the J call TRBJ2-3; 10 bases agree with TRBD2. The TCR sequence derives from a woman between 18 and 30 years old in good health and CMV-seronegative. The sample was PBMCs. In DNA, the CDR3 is TGTGCCAGCAGTTTCCTAGCGGGGGAAAGCACAGATACGCAGTATTTT. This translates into CASSFLAGESTDTQYF.